These 22 T cell receptor beta chains were all obtained from the same sample, sequenced in a study of Ad26.COV2.S vaccination and SARS-CoV-2 variants. Clones were read by immunoSEQ multiplex PCR, and TCRdb kept only the in-frame ones, dropping some. Of about 400,000 clones listed, 75% to 90% are singletons. The treatment was: about 20 received Ad26.COV2.S at low or high dose, single or two shots; a few received placebo; per-sample allocation not given. The study sampled participants on day 63 after the first vaccine or placebo injection. Sequencing was performed on peripheral blood, taken in a trial of Ad26.COV2.S vaccine versus placebo. The receptors shown here come from a person aged 18 to 59 who received the Ad26.COV2.S COVID-19 vaccine or a placebo.

The table lists this clone with a few counts. V is TRBV4-1 and J is TRBJ2-5, with 10 positions matching TRBD2. In germline, CDR1 is MGHRA, CDR2 YSYEKL. CDR3 length: 17 residues. J lost 2 bases, V lost 5 bases, and 11 bases had no gene match. This CDR3 is CASSGGLGTSEQETQYF. The CDR3, as DNA: TGCGCCAGCAGCGGGGGGCTCGGGACTAGCGAACAAGAGACCCAGTACTTC.

The chain carries TRBV27 and TRBJ1-5; D perhaps matches TRBD1 (5 bases). Germline V gene sequence: CDR1 MNHEY, CDR2 SMNVEV (reference sequence). The CDR3 is made up of 19 amino acids. With 1 base removed from V and 0 bases from J, the gap between germline ends came to 19 bases. The CDR3: CASSLYIPSRGGSNQPQHF. The CDR3 nucleotides are TGTGCCAGCAGTTTATATATCCCCTCCCGGGGCGGTAGCAATCAGCCCCAGCATTTT.

This chain links TRBV19 with TRBJ2-2, with TRBD1 as a possible D gene (5 bases). This CDR3 is 14 amino acids long. CDR1 is LNHDA, CDR2 SQIVND, per germline (reference sequence). Trimming pared 7 bases from V and 2 bases from J, leaving 11 bases between. Here the CDR3 DNA reads TGTGCCAGTACCCCGACAGTAAACACCGGGGAGCTGTTTTTT. Its translation: CASTPTVNTGELFF.

The chain has TRBV30 and TRBJ2-7; a weak D match, TRBD2 (5 bases). Germline CDR1 and CDR2: GTSNPN and SVGIG (reference sequence). The CDR3 is made up of 14 amino acids. V lost 3 bases to trimming and J lost 4 bases, with 16 bases between them. The CDR3 DNA follows: TGTGCCTGGAGCACGGACGGGGTTAGGTACGAGCAGTACTTC. This codes for CAWSTDGVRYEQYF.

The genes are TRBV5-6 and TRBJ1-2; D is unresolved. Trimming stripped 1 base from V and 8 bases from J, with 12 bases between. The CDR3 extends over 13 amino acids. Germline CDR1 and CDR2: SGHDT and YYEEEE. CDR3 amino acids: CASSLYNLGGYTF. The CDR3 DNA follows: TGTGCCAGCAGCTTGTACAACTTGGGGGGCTACACCTTC.

This chain joins TRBV5-1 and TRBJ2-1, with D tentatively TRBD1 (5 bases). Trimming removed 4 bases at V and 9 bases at J, with 14 bases between. The CDR3 is 13 residues long. CDR1 and CDR2 (germline): SGHRS, YFSETQ. CDR3 residues: CASSPGLGVEQFF. In DNA form, the CDR3 reads TGCGCCAGCAGCCCAGGTCTAGGGGTTGAGCAGTTCTTC.

The CDR3: CASSLRAQGVRNEQFF. The CDR3 region has the DNA TGTGCCAGCAGCTTAAGGGCCCAGGGGGTGCGGAATGAGCAGTTCTTC. V and J are TRBV7-9 and TRBJ2-1; TRBD1 matches 7 bases. The CDR3 runs 16 residues. Germline lookup yields CDR1 SEHNR and CDR2 FQNEAQ (reference sequence). After removal of 2 bases from V and 7 bases from J, the junction contained 11 bases not matched to a gene. Full variable domain (rest looked up from reference TRBV7-9 and TRBJ2-1): DTGVSQNPRHKITKRGQNVTFRCDPISEHNRLYWYRQTLGQGPEFLTYFQNEAQLEKSRLLSDRFSAERPKGSFSTLEIQRTEQGDSAMYLCASSLRAQGVRNEQFFGPGTRLTVL.

V is TRBV5-5 and J is TRBJ2-3; TRBD1 agrees at 10 bases. The trim removed 4 bases at V and 1 base at J, leaving 6 bases unmatched. CDR1 and CDR2 from the germline V gene are SGHKS and YYEKEE (reference sequence). This CDR3 is 16 amino acids long. The CDR3 DNA follows: TGTGCCAGCAGCCCTGGCGGGACAGGGGGCACAGATACGCAGTATTTT. Translating gives CASSPGGTGGTDTQYF.

This chain uses TRBV29-1 with TRBJ2-4; D ambiguous. The germline CDR1 and CDR2 sequences are SQVTM and ANQGSEA. Trimming left V 4 bases short and J 3 bases short, with 10 bases between. This CDR3 is built from 13 residues. The CDR3 loop is CSVGWGGKNIQYF. CDR3 sequence (DNA): TGCAGCGTTGGATGGGGTGGCAAAAACATTCAGTACTTC.

The rearrangement uses TRBV28 and TRBJ2-1, with unresolved D. There are 11 residues in the CDR3. Germline CDR1 reads MDHEN; CDR2 reads SYDVKM. V was trimmed by 5 bases and J by 9 bases, leaving 8 bases between them. The CDR3 reads CASSLFPEQFF. The CDR3 DNA follows: TGTGCCAGCAGTCTATTCCCTGAGCAGTTCTTC.

The chain joins TRBV29-1 to TRBJ1-1; D call uncertain. The CDR3 covers 12 residues. V lost 3 bases, J lost 6 bases, and 11 bases lay in between. CDR1 is SQVTM, CDR2 ANQGSEA, per germline. In DNA, the CDR3 is TGCAGCGTTGACCGGGGAACGGCTGAAGCTTTCTTT. Translation: CSVDRGTAEAFF. The whole variable domain, remainder taken from reference TRBV29-1 and TRBJ1-1, is SAVISQKPSRDICQRGTSLTIQCQVDSQVTMMFWYRQQPGQSLTLIATANQGSEATYESGFVIDKFPISRPNLTFSTLTVSNMSPEDSSIYLCSVDRGTAEAFFGQGTRLTVV.

The rearrangement uses TRBV19 and TRBJ2-1, with 15 positions matching TRBD2. The germline CDR1 and CDR2 sequences are LNHDA and SQIVND (reference sequence). J lost 9 bases, V lost 2 bases, and 14 bases had no gene match. This CDR3 comprises 19 residues. The CDR3 is CASSIFVGTSGRPHVEQFF. DNA for the CDR3: TGTGCCAGTAGTATATTCGTGGGGACTAGCGGGAGGCCCCACGTTGAGCAGTTCTTC.

The chain links TRBV20-1 to TRBJ2-3; weak D call: TRBD2 (6 bases). This CDR3 has 17 amino acids. Germline lookup yields CDR1 DFQATT and CDR2 SNEGSKA (reference sequence). Between the trimmed V and J ends, which lost 3 bases and 0 bases, there was a span of 19 bases. The CDR3 loop is CSASGLANLLSTDTQYF. Here the CDR3 DNA reads TGCAGTGCTAGTGGGCTAGCGAACTTACTTAGCACAGATACGCAGTATTTT.

V is TRBV18 and J is TRBJ2-5, with a weak D call TRBD2 (5 bases). The CDR3 has 14 residues. Trimming removed 1 base at V and 3 bases at J, with 9 bases between. Germline CDR1 KGHSH, CDR2 LQKENI. The CDR3 nucleotides read TGTGCCAGCTCACCACTCGCGGGCAAAGAGACCCAGTACTTC. This codes for CASSPLAGKETQYF.

The chain links TRBV1 to TRBJ2-7; the table's D call of TRBD2 was not tested on the DNA. TRBV1 is an annotated pseudogene. There are 13 residues in the CDR3. The CDR3 sequence: CTSSQSGPYEQYF. The DNA for the CDR3 is TGCACCAGCAGCCAAAGCGGGCCCTACGAGCAGTACTTC.

The chain employs TRBV5-3 and TRBJ1-4; D gene ambiguous. Being an ORF, TRBV5-3 has a function that is uncertain. The CDR3 consists of 15 residues. With 2 bases removed from V and 0 bases from J, the gap between germline ends came to 8 bases. This CDR3 reads CARSFSQATNEKLFF. CDR3 coding DNA: TGTGCCAGAAGCTTTTCTCAGGCAACTAATGAAAAACTGTTTTTT.

The V gene is TRBV4-1, the J gene TRBJ2-1; TRBD2 aligns across 7 bases. This CDR3 has 14 residues. After removal of 7 bases from V and 7 bases from J, the junction contained 10 bases not matched to a gene. Germline loops: CDR1 MGHRA, CDR2 YSYEKL. The CDR3 spells CASNPAGSNNEQFF. As DNA, the CDR3 is TGCGCCAGCAATCCAGCGGGATCTAATAATGAGCAGTTCTTC.

The chain has TRBV5-4 and TRBJ1-1; unclear D gene. The CDR3 sequence is 13 residues long. Germline-derived CDR1 and CDR2 are SGHNT and YYREEE (reference sequence). The V gene lost 4 bases and the J gene lost 1 base, with 8 bases spanning the gap. The CDR3 DNA reads as TGTGCCAGCAGCCTTCGACAGAACACTGAAGCTTTCTTT. Encoded protein: CASSLRQNTEAFF.

This clone appeared a single time. This chain connects TRBV28 to TRBJ1-5; the D is unclear. V was trimmed by 7 bases and J by 3 bases, leaving 7 bases between them. The CDR3 contains 12 residues. In germline, CDR1 is MDHEN, CDR2 SYDVKM. The CDR3 loop reads CASKRDNQPQHF. In DNA, the CDR3 is TGTGCCAGCAAAAGGGACAATCAGCCCCAGCATTTT.

The chain has TRBV10-1 and TRBJ2-5; 11 bases fit TRBD2. Germline CDR1 is WNHNN and CDR2 is SYGVQD (reference sequence). The trim removed 6 bases at V and 4 bases at J, leaving 7 bases unmatched. The length of the CDR3 is 15 residues. CDR3 sequence reads: CASSSLAGGSETQYF. Here the CDR3 DNA reads TGCGCCAGCAGCTCCTTAGCGGGAGGGTCAGAGACCCAGTACTTC.

The V and J genes are TRBV7-9 and TRBJ2-3; TRBD2 might be the D (6 bases). The germline CDR1 and CDR2 sequences are SEHNR and FQNEAQ (reference sequence). V was pared by 1 base and J by 4 bases, with 12 bases between. This CDR3 comprises 15 residues. CDR3 sequence reads: CASSLGGMQSDTQYF. As DNA, the CDR3 is TGTGCCAGCAGCTTAGGCGGGATGCAGTCAGATACGCAGTATTTT.

CDR3 sequence reads: CASSPRLPRDTQYF. The CDR3 bases are TGTGCCAGCAGCCCTCGACTACCCCGGGATACGCAGTATTTT. This sequence joins TRBV11-2 and TRBJ2-3; D possibly corresponds to TRBD2 (5 bases). The CDR3 contains 14 residues. The V end lost 5 bases, the J end lost 6 bases, and 15 bases lay between the germline ends. Germline-derived CDR1 and CDR2 are SGHAT and FQNNGV. Full variable domain (outside the CDR3, taken from reference TRBV11-2 and TRBJ2-3): EAGVAQSPRYKIIEKRQSVAFWCNPISGHATLYWYQQILGQGPKLLIQFQNNGVVDDSQLPKDRFSAERLKGVDSTLKIQPAKLEDSAVYLCASSPRLPRDTQYFGPGTRLTVL.